The next 4 T cell receptor beta chains were all read from a single sample in a study of blood T cell repertoires in COVID-19. Produced via immunoSEQ multiplex PCR; TCRdb's table is partial and in-frame only. The sample has roughly 300,000 clones; roughly nine tenths are singletons. Sequenced: PBMCs or T cells enriched from blood (not recorded which). These receptors were obtained from a woman aged 25 to 39 who had recovered from COVID-19.

The chain links TRBV29-1 to TRBJ1-2; 9 nucleotides line up with TRBD1. Trimming cost V 6 bases and J 4 bases; bases outside gene matches: 3. The CDR3 sequence is 12 residues long. Germline CDR1 is SQVTM and CDR2 is ANQGSEA. The CDR3 nucleotides are TGCAGCGTGGGGGACAGGGCCTATGGCTACACCTTC. Amino acid sequence: CSVGDRAYGYTF.

The chain recombines TRBV7-9 with TRBJ1-2, with 7 bases identical to TRBD1. Germline loops: CDR1 SEHNR, CDR2 FQNEAQ (reference sequence). V shed 5 bases, J shed 4 bases, and the junction held 7 bases outside the gene matches. The CDR3 loop spans 14 amino acids. CDR3 in amino acids: CASSPLTGLYGYTF. The CDR3 coding sequence is TGTGCCAGCAGCCCGTTGACAGGGCTCTATGGCTACACCTTC.

The rearrangement joins TRBV28 to TRBJ1-6; D remains unclear. CDR1 and CDR2 (germline): MDHEN, SYDVKM. V was cut by 10 bases and J by 6 bases, with 19 bases left in between. CDR3 length equals 15 residues. CDR3 sequence (DNA): TGTGCCACAACCCTGGGTGGAGTAAGTAATTCACCCCTCCACTTT. Encoded protein: CATTLGGVSNSPLHF.

This clone was detected once. The V call is TRBV4-3, the J call TRBJ2-7, with D possibly TRBD2 on 6 matching bases. Germline-derived CDR1 and CDR2 are LGHNA and YSLEER. The CDR3 runs 16 residues. The ends were cut back, 8 bases at V and 0 bases at J, with 20 bases in the middle. This CDR3 reads CASAQGEGRPSYEQYF. The DNA of the CDR3 is TGCGCCAGCGCCCAGGGCGAGGGGAGGCCCTCCTACGAGCAGTACTTC.